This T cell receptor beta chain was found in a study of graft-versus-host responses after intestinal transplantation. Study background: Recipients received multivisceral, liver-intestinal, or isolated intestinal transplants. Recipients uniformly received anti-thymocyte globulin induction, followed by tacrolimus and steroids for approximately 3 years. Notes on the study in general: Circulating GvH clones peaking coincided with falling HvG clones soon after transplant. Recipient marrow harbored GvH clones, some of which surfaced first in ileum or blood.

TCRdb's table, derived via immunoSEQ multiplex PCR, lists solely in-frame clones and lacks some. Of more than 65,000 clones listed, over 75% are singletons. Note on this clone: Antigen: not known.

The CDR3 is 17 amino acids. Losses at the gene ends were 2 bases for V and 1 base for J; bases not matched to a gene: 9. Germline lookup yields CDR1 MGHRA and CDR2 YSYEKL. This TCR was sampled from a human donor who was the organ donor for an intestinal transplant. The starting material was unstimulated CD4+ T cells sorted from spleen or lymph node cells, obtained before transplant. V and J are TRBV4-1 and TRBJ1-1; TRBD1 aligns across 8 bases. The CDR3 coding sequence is TGCGCCAGCAGCCAACGAGGGGGACAGGACTCGAACACTGAAGCTTTCTTT. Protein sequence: CASSQRGGQDSNTEAFF.